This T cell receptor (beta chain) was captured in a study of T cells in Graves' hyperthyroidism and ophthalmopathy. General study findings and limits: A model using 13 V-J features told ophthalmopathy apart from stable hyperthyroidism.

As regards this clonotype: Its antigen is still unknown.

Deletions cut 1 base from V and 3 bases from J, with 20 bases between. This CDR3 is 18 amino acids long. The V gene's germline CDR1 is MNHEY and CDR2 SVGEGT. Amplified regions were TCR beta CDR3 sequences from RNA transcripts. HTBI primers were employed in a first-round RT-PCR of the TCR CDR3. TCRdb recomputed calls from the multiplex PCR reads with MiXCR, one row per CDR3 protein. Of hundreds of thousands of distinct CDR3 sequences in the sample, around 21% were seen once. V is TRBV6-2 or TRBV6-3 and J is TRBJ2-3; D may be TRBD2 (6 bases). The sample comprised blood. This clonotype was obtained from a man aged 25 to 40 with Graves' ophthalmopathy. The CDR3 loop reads CASSYWSGRRARTDTQYF. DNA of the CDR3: TGTGCCAGCAGTTACTGGTCGGGCAGGAGGGCACGTACAGATACGCAGTATTTT.